This T cell receptor beta chain was documented in a study of cytomegalovirus exposure and HLA in healthy donors. As regards this clone: Its specificity is not known.

Whole-study results and caveats: Investigators reported 150 to 200 TCR beta chains as tied to cytomegalovirus.

Method: immunoSEQ multiplex PCR; TCRdb's copy keeps in-frame clones and lacks some. The sample shows 250,000 to 400,000 clones, nearly 90% of them seen only once. The TCR comes from a man aged 25-40 years in good health and CMV-seronegative. Sequenced input: PBMCs.

Written as DNA, the CDR3 is TGCAGCGTTGTTCGGGGGTTCAGTGAGCAGTTCTTC. It specifies CSVVRGFSEQFF. V is TRBV29-1 and J is TRBJ2-1, with TRBD2 as a possible D gene (6 bases). This CDR3 region has 12 residues. From germline, CDR1 is SQVTM and CDR2 ANQGSEA. Trimming removed 4 bases at V and 9 bases at J, with 13 bases between.